The 3 T cell receptor beta chains below were found in one sample sequenced in a study of T cells after yellow fever vaccination (dated by TCRdb to between 2018 and 2021). The label giving this sample's treatment or condition can be read as: live attenuated yellow fever vaccine strain. Libraries were made using 5' RACE. The instrument was an Illumina HiSeq 2500. The public reads were reprocessed in TCRdb via fastp at Q25 and MiXCR, keeping in-frame beta chains. Identical CDR3 proteins give one entry, which carries the most common genes and DNA. The sample has about 230,000 distinct CDR3 sequences on record, 5.5% to 8.5% of them singletons. More than 0.85% of the sample comes from the top ten. Sequenced material: CD4+ T cells sorted from PBMCs, taken on the day of the yellow fever booster vaccination. These receptor sequences come from a man aged 30 to 45 who received the YFV17D yellow fever vaccine.

At least ten counts were recorded for this clonotype. V is TRBV20-1 and J is TRBJ2-5, with 7 bases fitting TRBD1. Germline values: CDR1 DFQATT, CDR2 SNEGSKA (reference sequence). The trim removed 6 bases at V and 3 bases at J, leaving 7 bases unmatched. The CDR3 extends over 13 amino acids. CDR3 nucleotides: TGCAGTGCACCCGGACAGGACGAAGAGACCCAGTACTTC. Protein sequence: CSAPGQDEETQYF.

This sequence joins TRBV5-1 and TRBJ2-7; weak D call: TRBD2 (5 bases). The CDR3 is 14 amino acids. V lost 4 bases, J lost 3 bases, and 14 bases lay in between. Germline CDR1 is SGHRS and CDR2 is YFSETQ. The CDR3 DNA is TGCGCCAGCAGCCTAATCGCGGAGGACTACGAGCAGTACTTC. Amino acid sequence: CASSLIAEDYEQYF.

This clonotype turned up a few times. This chain connects TRBV5-1 to TRBJ1-4; TRBD1 is a possible D gene (6 bases). Germline CDR1 and CDR2: SGHRS and YFSETQ. The CDR3 totals 15 residues. Trimming took 4 bases from V and 10 from J, leaving 20 bases between them. The CDR3 spells CASSREQGALGKLFF. Written as DNA, the CDR3 is TGCGCCAGCAGCAGGGAACAGGGAGCCCTGGGAAAACTGTTTTTT.